This passage covers 9 T cell receptor beta chains from one sample sequenced in a study of PD-1 blockade in mismatch repair-deficient tumors. Libraries were prepared by immunoSEQ multiplex PCR; TCRdb keeps only in-frame clonotypes and omits some of them. Of 100,000 or so clones in the sample, 82% were seen once. Material: peripheral blood, obtained about 33 weeks after starting pembrolizumab. The receptor set was obtained from an adult with mismatch repair-deficient cancer.

The CDR3 bases are TGTGCTAGTGGTTGGACAATAACAGGGGCAGAGACCCAGTACTTC. Its protein product is CASGWTITGAETQYF. This rearrangement joins TRBV12-5 to TRBJ2-5; 7 bases fit TRBD1. This CDR3 comprises 15 residues. The germline CDR1 and CDR2 sequences are LGHNT and FRNRAP. V lost 4 bases, J lost 4 bases, and 9 bases stayed unmatched.

For this clone: This likely traces to a read error, being one base from a far larger clone. The chain couples TRBV5-1 to TRBJ2-7, with 7 bases fitting TRBD1. From germline, CDR1 is SGHRS and CDR2 YFSETQ. Losses at the gene ends were 3 bases for V and 0 bases for J; bases not matched to a gene: 3. The CDR3 runs 14 residues. The CDR3 DNA reads TGCGCCAGCAGCTGGGGGACAGTCTCCTACGAGCAGTACTTC. Translating gives CASSWGTVSYEQYF. The variable domain in full, with the rest retrieved from reference TRBV5-1 and TRBJ2-7, is KAGVTQTPRYLIKTRGQQVTLSCSPISGHRSVSWYQQTPGQGLQFLFEYFSETQRNKGNFPGRFSGRQFSNSRSEMNVSTLELGDSALYLCASSWGTVSYEQYFGPGTRLTVT.

J is TRBJ2-5 and V is TRBV5-5; 12 bases align to TRBD2. CDR3 length: 17 residues. V was clipped by 1 base and J by 5 bases; unmatched bases: 9. Per the germline V gene, CDR1 is SGHKS and CDR2 is YYEKEE (reference sequence). The CDR3 nucleotides are TGTGCCAGCAGCTTGCGGCTAGCGGGAGGGAGTGTGGAGACCCAGTACTTC. This gives the protein CASSLRLAGGSVETQYF.

The rearrangement uses TRBV27 and TRBJ1-1; no reliable D call. Germline-derived CDR1 and CDR2 are MNHEY and SMNVEV (reference sequence). There are 13 residues in the CDR3. V shed 0 bases and J shed 6 bases, with 8 bases lying between them. CDR3 residues: CASSLSSGSEAFF. Here the CDR3 DNA reads TGTGCCAGCAGTTTATCGTCAGGCTCTGAAGCTTTCTTT.

V gene TRBV5-4 combines with J gene TRBJ2-5, with D perhaps being TRBD1 or TRBD2 (6 bases each). Germline V gene sequence: CDR1 SGHNT, CDR2 YYREEE (reference sequence). V gave up 2 bases and J gave up 5 bases, with 16 bases separating them. The CDR3 is 15 residues long. The CDR3 region is CASSLGGSRLETQYF. The CDR3 DNA reads as TGTGCCAGCAGCTTAGGGGGGAGTAGACTCGAGACCCAGTACTTC.

This chain uses TRBV27 with TRBJ2-2; tentative D call: TRBD1 (5 bases). Looked up from germline, CDR1 is MNHEY and CDR2 is SMNVEV (reference sequence). The CDR3 runs 13 residues. The germline V and J ends were trimmed by 4 bases and 4 bases, with 7 bases remaining between them. The CDR3 DNA follows: TGTGCCAGCAGTTCCCAGGGCACCGGGGAGCTGTTTTTT. This gives the protein CASSSQGTGELFF.

The J gene is TRBJ2-5, the V gene TRBV19; TRBD2 matches at 8 bases. V was clipped by 7 bases and J by 5 bases; unmatched bases: 9. CDR1 is LNHDA, CDR2 SQIVND, per germline (reference sequence). CDR3 size: 14 residues. CDR3 sequence reads: CASKASGSGETQYF. The CDR3 nucleotides are TGTGCCAGTAAGGCGAGCGGGAGTGGGGAGACCCAGTACTTC.

This clone was detected only once. The CDR3 DNA reads TGCGCCAGCAGCTTGGGGAGGGGGGCCGCCTACGAGCAGTACTTC. Residues: CASSLGRGAAYEQYF. This rearrangement joins TRBV5-1 to TRBJ2-7; D may be TRBD1 or TRBD2 (6 bases each). The germline V gene has CDR1 SGHRS and CDR2 YFSETQ. V shed 0 bases and J shed 2 bases, with 12 bases lying between them. This CDR3 region has 15 residues.

V usage is TRBV7-2 and J usage is TRBJ1-1, with 8 bases identical to TRBD1. The J segment lost 2 bases and the V segment lost 5 bases, leaving 10 bases of the junction unmatched. The CDR3 loop spans 16 amino acids. In germline, CDR1 is SGHTA, CDR2 FQGNSA. CDR3 bases: TGTGCCAGCAGCCTCGACAGGGGAGGTGGTAACACTGAAGCTTTCTTT. Its protein is CASSLDRGGGNTEAFF.